This paragraph covers one TCR beta chain sequence. Its cognate antigen is unknown. The data derive from a study of cytomegalovirus exposure and HLA in healthy donors. Points from the study as a whole: In an earlier analysis, about 87% or about 30%: the productive usage of most TCR beta V segments.

PCR used 60 Vbeta primers and 13 Jbeta primers. Sequencing used immunoSEQ multiplex PCR; TCRdb keeps in-frame clones, though not all of them. The repertoire holds some 190,000 clones, around three quarters seen once, with roughly 1.6% in the top ten. After removal of 7 bases from V and 0 bases from J, the junction contained 15 bases not matched to a gene. CDR1 WSHSY and CDR2 SAAADI come from the germline V gene. This CDR3 is 18 amino acids long. Sequencing used PBMCs. This TCR derives from a woman aged 18 to 35 in good health and CMV-seronegative. The V call is TRBV10-2, the J call TRBJ1-5; 7 nucleotides agree with TRBD1. The CDR3 here is CASTFADRVPYSNQPQHF. DNA for the CDR3: TGCGCCAGCACCTTTGCAGACAGGGTACCCTATAGCAATCAGCCCCAGCATTTT.